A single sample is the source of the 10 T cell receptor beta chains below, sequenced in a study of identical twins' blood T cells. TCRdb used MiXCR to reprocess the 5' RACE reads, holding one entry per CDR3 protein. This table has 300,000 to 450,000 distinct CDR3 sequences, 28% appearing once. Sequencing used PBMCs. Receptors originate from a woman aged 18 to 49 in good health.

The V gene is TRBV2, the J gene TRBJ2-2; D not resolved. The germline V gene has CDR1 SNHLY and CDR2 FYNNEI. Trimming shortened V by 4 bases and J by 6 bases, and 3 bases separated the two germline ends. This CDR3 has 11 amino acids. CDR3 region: CASSGPGELFF. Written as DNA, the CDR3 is TGTGCCAGCAGTGGTCCCGGGGAGCTGTTTTTT.

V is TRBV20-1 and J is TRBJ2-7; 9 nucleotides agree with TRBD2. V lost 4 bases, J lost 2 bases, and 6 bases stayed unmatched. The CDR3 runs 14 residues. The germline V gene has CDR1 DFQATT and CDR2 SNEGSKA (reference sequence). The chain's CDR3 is CSATPTSGPYEQYF. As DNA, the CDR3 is TGCAGTGCTACGCCGACTAGCGGACCCTACGAGCAGTACTTC.

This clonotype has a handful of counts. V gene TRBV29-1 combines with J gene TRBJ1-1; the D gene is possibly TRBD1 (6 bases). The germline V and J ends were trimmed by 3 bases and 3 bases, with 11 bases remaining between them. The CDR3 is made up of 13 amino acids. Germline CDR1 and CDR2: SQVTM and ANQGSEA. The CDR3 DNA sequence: TGCAGCGTTGACGCAGGGGTGGACACTGAAGCTTTCTTT. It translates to CSVDAGVDTEAFF.

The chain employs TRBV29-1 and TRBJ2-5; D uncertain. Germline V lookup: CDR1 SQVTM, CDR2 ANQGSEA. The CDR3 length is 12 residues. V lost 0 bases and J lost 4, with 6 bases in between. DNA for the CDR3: TGCAGCGTTGAAGATTCCTCAGAGACCCAGTACTTC. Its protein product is CSVEDSSETQYF.

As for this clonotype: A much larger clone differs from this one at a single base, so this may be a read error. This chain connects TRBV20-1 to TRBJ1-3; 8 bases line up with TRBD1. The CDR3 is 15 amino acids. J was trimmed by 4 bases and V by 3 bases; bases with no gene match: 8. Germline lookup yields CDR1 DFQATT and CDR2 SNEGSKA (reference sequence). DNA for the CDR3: TGCAGTGCTAGTAGTGACAGGGGTTCCGGAAACACCATATATTTT. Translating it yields CSASSDRGSGNTIYF.

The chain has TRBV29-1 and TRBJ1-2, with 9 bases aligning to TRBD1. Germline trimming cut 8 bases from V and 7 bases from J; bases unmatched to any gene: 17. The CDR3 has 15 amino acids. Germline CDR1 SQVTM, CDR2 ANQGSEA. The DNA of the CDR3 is TGCAGCTCAAAGAGTACGGGACAGGGATACCGTGGCTACACCTTC. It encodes CSSKSTGQGYRGYTF.

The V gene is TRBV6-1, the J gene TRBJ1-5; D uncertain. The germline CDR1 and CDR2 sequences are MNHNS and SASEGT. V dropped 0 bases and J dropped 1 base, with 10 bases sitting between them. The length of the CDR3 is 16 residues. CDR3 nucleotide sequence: TGTGCCAGCAGTGAAGCGCTTCGGGTAAGCAATCAGCCCCAGCATTTT. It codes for CASSEALRVSNQPQHF.

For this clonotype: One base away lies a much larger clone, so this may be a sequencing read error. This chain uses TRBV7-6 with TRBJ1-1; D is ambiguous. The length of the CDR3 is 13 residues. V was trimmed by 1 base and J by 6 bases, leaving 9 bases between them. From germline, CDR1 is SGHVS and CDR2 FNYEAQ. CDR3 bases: TGTGCCAGCAGCTTAGGAGGGTACCCTGAAGCTTTCTTT. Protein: CASSLGGYPEAFF.

CDR3 amino acids: CASSYSASACGYTF. The CDR3 DNA reads as TGTGCCAGCAGTTACTCGGCGTCGGCCTGTGGCTACACCTTC. The rearrangement links TRBV6-5 to TRBJ1-2; D gene uncertain. Germline loops: CDR1 MNHEY, CDR2 SVGAGI. There are 14 residues in the CDR3. V gave up 0 bases and J gave up 7 bases, with 12 bases separating them.

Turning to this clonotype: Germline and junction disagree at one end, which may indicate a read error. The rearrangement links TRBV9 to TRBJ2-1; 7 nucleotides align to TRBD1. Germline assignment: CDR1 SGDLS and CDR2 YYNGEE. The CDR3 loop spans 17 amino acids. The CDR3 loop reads CASSDVPQTGLDNGQFF. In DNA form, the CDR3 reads TGTGCCAGCAGCGACGTGCCCCAGACAGGGTTGGACAATGGGCAGTTCTTC.